In this sample, the clone carrying this T cell receptor beta chain turned up once. Its matching antigen is unknown. This sample is drawn from a study of T cell responses to AZD1222 COVID-19 vaccine. Study-level findings and limits: Increases in Spike-specific TCR breadth and depth were seen after two AZD1222 doses. Seropositivity was recorded at baseline in only 6 or 7 AZD1222 recipients. Sampling captured repertoires only after the peak T cell response. Researchers report vaccine-associated CD4 TCRs spanning spike, with dominance at 160-218 and 743-854.

Repertoires were generated with immunoSEQ multiplex PCR, while TCRdb's copy carries only in-frame clones and drops some. The data show 150,000 to 170,000 clones, with under 95% seen just once and approximately 17% held by the top ten. This sequence originates from an adult in good health. The sample consisted of peripheral blood, taken on day 0 of AZD1222 vaccination.

This chain's CDR3 is CASAGAAKETQYF. The CDR3, as DNA: TGTGCCAGCGCCGGGGCAGCGAAAGAGACCCAGTACTTC. J is TRBJ2-5 and V is TRBV7-9; D is perhaps TRBD1 or TRBD2 (5 bases each). CDR1 is SEHNR and CDR2 is FQNEAQ in the germline V gene (reference sequence). The CDR3 loop spans 13 amino acids. Trimming removed 8 bases at V and 3 bases at J, with 13 bases between.